Following are 4 T cell receptor beta chains from one sample sequenced in a study of T cell repertoires in cytomegalovirus infection. Their target antigens are unknown. TCRdb passed the reads through MiXCR, listing each CDR3 protein once. Of roughly 500,000 distinct CDR3 sequences in the sample, 42% were seen once. Specimen: cultured PBMCs, collected from culture after CMV antigen stimulation. All receptors derive from a human donor in good health (CMV status not recorded). Some clones in this sample may be carry-over from other donors' samples.

The gene calls are TRBV2 and TRBJ2-3; 8 positions match TRBD1. Losses at the gene ends were 0 bases for V and 3 bases for J; bases not matched to a gene: 8. CDR1 is SNHLY and CDR2 is FYNNEI in the germline V gene. This CDR3 spans 17 amino acids. This CDR3 reads CASSEALGTGDTDTQYF. The CDR3 DNA follows: TGTGCCAGCAGTGAAGCTCTAGGGACAGGAGATACAGATACGCAGTATTTT. Full variable domain (remainder filled in from reference TRBV2 and TRBJ2-3): EPEVTQTPSHQVTQMGQEVILRCVPISNHLYFYWYRQILGQKVEFLVSFYNNEISEKSEIFDDQFSVERPDGSNFTLKIRSTKLEDSAMYFCASSEALGTGDTDTQYFGPGTRLTVL.

V and J are TRBV20-1 and TRBJ1-5; no definite D call. The CDR3 covers 13 residues. Looked up from germline, CDR1 is DFQATT and CDR2 is SNEGSKA (reference sequence). V lost 6 bases and J 3 bases, leaving 12 bases between the germline ends. The DNA for the CDR3 is TGCAGTGCCACTACAAGTTACAATCAGCCCCAGCATTTT. Amino acids: CSATTSYNQPQHF.

The chain uses TRBV19 and TRBJ2-5; D is unresolved. V was cut by 1 base and J by 3 bases, with 9 bases left in between. Germline V gene data show CDR1 as LNHDA and CDR2 as SQIVND (reference sequence). CDR3 size: 14 residues. The CDR3 region is CASSIGTAEETQYF. CDR3 bases: TGTGCCAGTAGTATAGGGACGGCTGAAGAGACCCAGTACTTC. Full variable domain (remainder filled in from reference TRBV19 and TRBJ2-5): DGGITQSPKYLFRKEGQNVTLSCEQNLNHDAMYWYRQDPGQGLRLIYYSQIVNDFQKGDIAEGYSVSREKKESFPLTVTSAQKNPTAFYLCASSIGTAEETQYFGPGTRLLVL.

This chain joins TRBV7-2 and TRBJ2-5; the D call may be TRBD1 or TRBD2 (6 bases each). The CDR3 is 13 residues long. Trimming took off 1 base at V and 6 bases at J, with 9 bases between the two ends. The germline CDR1 and CDR2 sequences are SGHTA and FQGNSA. CDR3 bases: TGTGCCAGCAGCTTAGGAGGGGGGCAGACCCAGTACTTC. Protein product: CASSLGGGQTQYF.